A selection of T cell receptor beta chains follows, all from one sample in a study of blood T cell repertoires in COVID-19. Libraries were prepared by immunoSEQ multiplex PCR; TCRdb keeps only in-frame clonotypes and omits some of them. The sample contains hundreds of thousands of clones, 80% to 90% of which appear only once. The specimen was PBMCs or T cells enriched from blood (not recorded which). The source is a woman under 30 who had recovered from COVID-19. Both conserved end residues are trimmed from each CDR3.

CDR3 protein: ASSEQGGNQPQH
V gene: TRBV6-1

CDR3 protein: ASSPSGGFPDTQY
V gene: TRBV28

CDR3 protein: ASSFLTGTKLF
V gene: TRBV12-3/TRBV12-4

CDR3 protein: ASSLYREQETQY
V gene: TRBV5-4

CDR3 protein: ASSRQRNTIY
V gene: TRBV6-5

CDR3 protein: ASSTQGENTEAF
V gene: TRBV6-5

CDR3 protein: SAEGNTEAF
V gene: TRBV20-1

CDR3 protein: ASSEDLDRGGSYGYT
V gene: TRBV6-1

CDR3 protein: ASSPVQGRNTGELF
V gene: TRBV18

CDR3 protein: ASSVEGDRGFEAF
V gene: TRBV9

CDR3 protein: ASSDETSDEQY
V gene: TRBV2

CDR3 protein: ACIRQDGYGYT
V gene: TRBV2

CDR3 protein: ASSLGQRAEAF
V gene: TRBV5-1

CDR3 protein: ASSLAVYLEAF
V gene: TRBV11-1

CDR3 protein: ASSHVGQRFLGGYT
V gene: TRBV4-1

CDR3 protein: ASSLRDRVQPQH
V gene: TRBV6-5

CDR3 protein: ASRQGGNEQF
V gene: TRBV10-2

CDR3 protein: ASRREDRPYEQY
V gene: TRBV6-5

CDR3 protein: AISESGQVDTQY
V gene: TRBV10-3

CDR3 protein: ASSAPGQVYGYT
V gene: TRBV28

CDR3 protein: ASSIRLAGDLSTDTQY
V gene: TRBV19

CDR3 protein: ASSQEADSPLH
V gene: TRBV4-2

CDR3 protein: ASSDRTGSQETQY
V gene: TRBV10-1

CDR3 protein: ASSLYFAGGPPETQY
V gene: TRBV5-1

CDR3 protein: ASSSTGRQEGTQY
V gene: TRBV6-5